Detailed here is one TCR beta chain. Antigen: not known. The sample is drawn from a study of T cells in localized non-small cell lung cancer. Broader study findings: Longer overall survival was associated with a higher density of T cells in the blood. Among the tissues sampled, uninvolved adjacent lung had the highest T cell clonality, above tumor. Out of the top 100 tumor clones, a median about 57 were seen in adjacent lung.

The repertoire was sequenced with immunoSEQ multiplex PCR; TCRdb's copy has only in-frame clones and lacks some. The sample lists about 18,000 clones; around 89% were seen once. The germline V gene encodes CDR1 MNHNY and CDR2 SVGAGI (reference sequence). V shed 5 bases, J shed 2 bases, and the junction held 7 bases outside the gene matches. This CDR3 spans 15 amino acids. This chain joins TRBV6-6 and TRBJ2-7; TRBD2 matches 9 bases. The sample consisted of peripheral blood, taken before any cancer treatment. This sequence originates from a male donor aged 60 or over with stage II squamous cell lung carcinoma. The CDR3 loop reads CASSPTSGLPYEQYF. In DNA, the CDR3 is TGTGCCAGCAGTCCGACTAGCGGACTACCCTACGAGCAGTACTTC.